Each of the 3 T cell receptor beta chains below was sequenced from the same sample in a study of blood T cell repertoires in COVID-19. Generated by immunoSEQ multiplex PCR, the TCRdb table keeps only in-frame clones and is missing some. The data show some 57,000 clones, about 90% seen once. Sequenced material: peripheral blood. The receptor source for this set is a man aged 50-59 years with active COVID-19.

The rearrangement joins TRBV3-1 (or the pseudogene TRBV3-2) to TRBJ2-3; maybe TRBD2 (6 bases). The V and J ends lost 3 bases and 0 bases respectively, with 7 bases between them. The CDR3 is 14 residues long. The V gene's germline CDR1 is LGHDT and CDR2 YNNKEL (reference sequence). Here the CDR3 DNA reads TGTGCCAGCAGCCACGGACTAAGCACAGATACGCAGTATTTT. It encodes CASSHGLSTDTQYF.

V gene TRBV6-5 combines with J gene TRBJ1-1; no clear D gene. V lost 3 bases to trimming and J lost 11 bases, with 16 bases between them. The CDR3 extends over 13 amino acids. Germline values: CDR1 MNHEY, CDR2 SVGAGI. CDR3 in DNA: TGTGCCAGCAGTTATAATAAAGACTCGAAGGCTTTCTTT. This translates into CASSYNKDSKAFF.

The chain recombines TRBV19 with TRBJ1-3; TRBD1 might be the D (6 bases). The germline V gene encodes CDR1 LNHDA and CDR2 SQIVND (reference sequence). There are 15 residues in the CDR3. Trimming took off 9 bases at V and 0 bases at J, with 15 bases between the two ends. The CDR3 nucleotides read TGTGCCAGCGGGAACAGGGCACTCTCTGGAAACACCATATATTTT. This encodes CASGNRALSGNTIYF. Drawing the rest from reference TRBV19 and TRBJ1-3, the complete variable domain is DGGITQSPKYLFRKEGQNVTLSCEQNLNHDAMYWYRQDPGQGLRLIYYSQIVNDFQKGDIAEGYSVSREKKESFPLTVTSAQKNPTAFYLCASGNRALSGNTIYFGEGSWLTVV.